The next 31 T cell receptor beta chains were all read from a single sample in a study of chemoradiotherapy in HPV16-positive cancers. The data were produced by immunoSEQ multiplex PCR, yet TCRdb's version contains in-frame clones alone and is incomplete. The data contain more than 9,500 clones, 88% of them seen just once; the ten biggest clones take up around 2.5%. The material was blood, obtained from a patient who underwent chemoradiotherapy. The source of these receptors is a human donor with HPV-associated anogenital cancer.

This clone has a single count. The chain uses TRBV7-3 and TRBJ2-3; D not resolved. Trimming left V 3 bases short and J 2 bases short, with 3 bases between. There are 12 residues in the CDR3. CDR1 is SGHTA, CDR2 FQGTGA, per germline. The CDR3: CASSLSTDTQYF. CDR3 nucleotide sequence: TGTGCCAGCAGCTTGTCCACAGATACGCAGTATTTT.

The chain uses TRBV6-1 and TRBJ2-3, with 9 bases lining up with TRBD2. The junction had 5 bases not matched to a gene; V was cut back by 4 bases and J by 3 bases. Germline loops: CDR1 MNHNS, CDR2 SASEGT. The CDR3 loop spans 15 amino acids. Here the CDR3 reads CASSGAGGRTDTQYF. DNA for the CDR3: TGTGCCAGCAGTGGGGCGGGGGGGCGGACAGATACGCAGTATTTT.

The chain carries TRBV27 and TRBJ1-1; weak D call: TRBD1 (6 bases). Trimming pared 5 bases from V and 3 bases from J, leaving 13 bases between. Germline CDR1 and CDR2: MNHEY and SMNVEV (reference sequence). The CDR3 totals 14 residues. CDR3 amino acids: CASSPQTGYTEAFF. The CDR3 region has the DNA TGTGCCAGCAGTCCCCAAACAGGGTACACTGAAGCTTTCTTT.

Worth noting for this clone: At one end, the junction sequence differs from germline, possibly due to a read error. The gene calls are TRBV7-7 and TRBJ2-1; 8 positions match TRBD1. CDR3 length equals 15 residues. CDR1 is SSHAT, CDR2 FNYEAQ, per germline (reference sequence). The CDR3 region is CASSLAPGTGNEQFF. The CDR3 nucleotides read TGTGCTAGCAGCTTAGCGCCGGGGACAGGTAATGAGCAGTTCTTC.

The chain joins TRBV6-6 to TRBJ1-1, with 9 bases fitting TRBD1. This CDR3 spans 16 amino acids. V dropped 5 bases and J dropped 4; count of bases not matched to a gene: 11. Germline values: CDR1 MNHNY, CDR2 SVGAGI (reference sequence). The CDR3, as DNA: TGTGCCAGCAGTGCGAACCGGGACAGGGTGGGCACTGAAGCTTTCTTT. Its translation is CASSANRDRVGTEAFF.

The chain has TRBV6-4 and TRBJ2-1; 8 bases map to TRBD1. Losses at the gene ends were 2 bases for V and 2 bases for J; bases not matched to a gene: 2. Germline CDR1 MRHNA, CDR2 SNTAGT. The CDR3 sequence is 15 residues long. CDR3 sequence (DNA): TGTGCCAGCAGTGACGACAGGGGTACCTACAATGAGCAGTTCTTC. It encodes CASSDDRGTYNEQFF.

A single count supports this clone. The chain combines TRBV30 with TRBJ1-6, with 8 bases fitting TRBD1. The CDR3 runs to 15 residues. V dropped 4 bases and J dropped 10; count of bases not matched to a gene: 12. Germline V CDR1 and CDR2: GTSNPN, SVGIG (reference sequence). Written as DNA, the CDR3 is TGTGCCTGGAAGGAGTGGACAGGGAGTGTATCACCCCTCCACTTT. Its translation is CAWKEWTGSVSPLHF. Combining the CDR3 with reference TRBV30 and TRBJ1-6 gives the whole variable domain SQTIHQWPATLVQPVGSPLSLECTVEGTSNPNLYWYRQAAGRGLQLLFYSVGIGQISSEVPQNLSASRPQDRQFILSSKKLLLSDSGFYLCAWKEWTGSVSPLHFGNGTRLTVT.

The rearrangement links TRBV2 to TRBJ2-7; no definite D call. Between the trimmed V and J ends, which lost 4 bases and 2 bases, there was a span of 21 bases. The CDR3 extends over 17 amino acids. CDR1 SNHLY and CDR2 FYNNEI come from the germline V gene. The CDR3 loop reads CASSAPAALLITYEQYF. DNA of the CDR3: TGTGCCAGCAGTGCCCCGGCAGCGCTTTTAATTACCTACGAGCAGTACTTC.

This chain joins TRBV5-1 and TRBJ2-1; 15 positions agree with TRBD2. V was pared by 4 bases and J by 2 bases, with 1 base of the junction left unmatched. The CDR3 is 16 residues long. CDR1 SGHRS and CDR2 YFSETQ come from the germline V gene. CDR3 region: CASSGTSGGTYNEQFF. CDR3 in DNA: TGCGCCAGCAGCGGGACTAGCGGGGGGACCTACAATGAGCAGTTCTTC.

The chain employs TRBV5-1 and TRBJ2-5; tentatively, D is TRBD2 (7 bases). Germline CDR1 reads SGHRS; CDR2 reads YFSETQ. The CDR3 runs to 14 residues. With 2 bases removed from V and 5 bases from J, the gap between germline ends came to 13 bases. CDR3 in DNA: TGCGCCAGCAGCTTTGGGGGGGGGCTCGAGACCCAGTACTTC. Amino acids: CASSFGGGLETQYF.

This clone was seen a handful of times. V usage is TRBV30 and J usage is TRBJ2-4; D remains ambiguous. Germline V gene lookup returns CDR1 GTSNPN and CDR2 SVGIG (reference sequence). The CDR3 has 14 residues. Deletions cut 2 bases from V and 0 bases from J, with 8 bases between. This chain's CDR3 is CAWSPWGAKNIQYF. CDR3 bases: TGTGCCTGGAGTCCATGGGGAGCCAAAAACATTCAGTACTTC.

The chain couples TRBV9 to TRBJ1-3; 8 bases map to TRBD1. The junction had 10 bases not matched to a gene; V was cut back by 2 bases and J by 3 bases. This CDR3 is built from 17 residues. CDR1 is SGDLS and CDR2 is YYNGEE in the germline V gene. The DNA of the CDR3 is TGTGCCAGCAGCGTGGGACAGGTTGGGGGGTTTGGAAACACCATATATTTT. As protein: CASSVGQVGGFGNTIYF. The full variable domain, with the rest looked up from reference TRBV9 and TRBJ1-3, is DSGVTQTPKHLITATGQRVTLRCSPRSGDLSVYWYQQSLDQGLQFLIQYYNGEERAKGNILERFSAQQFPDLHSELNLSSLELGDSALYFCASSVGQVGGFGNTIYFGEGSWLTVV.

The count of this clone is one. The CDR3 DNA sequence: TGCGCCAGCAGCTGGCGGACAGTAATTCCCTTTATTATGGAGGGCGAGCTGTTTTTT. It specifies CASSWRTVIPFIMEGELFF. The chain uses TRBV5-1 and TRBJ2-2; D tentatively fits TRBD1 or TRBD2 (6 bases each). There are 19 residues in the CDR3. Germline lookup yields CDR1 SGHRS and CDR2 YFSETQ. V was shortened by 3 bases and J by 11 bases, with 32 bases between the two germline ends.

The gene calls are TRBV7-8 and TRBJ1-5, with a possible D match to TRBD1 (5 bases). With 1 base removed from V and 4 bases from J, the gap between germline ends came to 14 bases. Germline V CDR1 and CDR2: SGHVS, FQNEAQ. This CDR3 spans 16 amino acids. CDR3 coding DNA: TGTGCCAGCAGCTTAGGTGGCCGGGGCTGGAATCAGCCCCAGCATTTT. Its protein product is CASSLGGRGWNQPQHF.

This sequence joins TRBV7-9 and TRBJ2-2; D not resolved. The germline V and J ends were trimmed by 3 bases and 4 bases, with 12 bases remaining between them. The CDR3 contains 15 residues. Germline V gene lookup returns CDR1 SEHNR and CDR2 FQNEAQ (reference sequence). CDR3 loop: CASSLALGGTGELFF. In DNA form, the CDR3 reads TGTGCCAGCAGCTTGGCCCTGGGTGGCACCGGGGAGCTGTTTTTT.

The rearrangement links TRBV7-8 to TRBJ1-3, with D hard to call. Germline CDR1 reads SGHVS; CDR2 reads FQNEAQ. V was pared by 5 bases and J by 4 bases, with 12 bases between. The CDR3 length is 14 residues. Here the CDR3 reads CASSPVTGGNTIYF. The CDR3 DNA reads as TGTGCCAGCAGCCCCGTTACGGGGGGAAACACCATATATTTT.

The V call is TRBV13, the J call TRBJ2-7; 7 nucleotides match TRBD2. Per the germline V gene, CDR1 is PRHDT and CDR2 is FYEKMQ (reference sequence). The CDR3 spans 16 residues. After removal of 1 base from V and 0 bases from J, the junction contained 6 bases not matched to a gene. CDR3 sequence reads: CASSLDRGEGSYEQYF. CDR3 nucleotide sequence: TGTGCCAGCAGCTTAGATCGGGGGGAGGGCTCCTACGAGCAGTACTTC.

The V gene is TRBV13, the J gene TRBJ2-7, with D uncertain. Germline-derived CDR1 and CDR2 are PRHDT and FYEKMQ (reference sequence). Trimming removed 1 base at V and 6 bases at J, with 13 bases between. The CDR3 contains 14 residues. Written as DNA, the CDR3 is TGTGCCAGCAGCTTAGAAAGAGAGAGCCGCGAGCAGTACTTC. Translating it yields CASSLERESREQYF.

The chain links TRBV5-6 to TRBJ2-2; no clear D. Germline-derived CDR1 and CDR2 are SGHDT and YYEEEE. Deletions cut 1 base from V and 1 base from J, with 11 bases between. The CDR3 totals 16 residues. In nucleotides, the CDR3 is TGTGCCAGCAGCTTGAATTACGTGGGGAACACCGGGGAGCTGTTTTTT. Translating gives CASSLNYVGNTGELFF. The entire variable domain, with the rest obtained from reference TRBV5-6 and TRBJ2-2, is as follows: DAGVTQSPTHLIKTRGQQVTLRCSPKSGHDTVSWYQQALGQGPQFIFQYYEEEERQRGNFPDRFSGHQFPNYSSELNVNALLLGDSALYLCASSLNYVGNTGELFFGEGSRLTVL.

The V call is TRBV4-3, the J call TRBJ2-7, with D uncertain. Trimming cost V 2 bases and J 6 bases, with 11 bases left between them. The CDR3 runs 13 residues. Germline assignment: CDR1 LGHNA and CDR2 YSLEER. The CDR3 is CASSQRVGSEQYF. In DNA, the CDR3 is TGCGCCAGCAGCCAACGGGTGGGTTCCGAGCAGTACTTC.

The chain employs TRBV5-5 and TRBJ2-3; TRBD1 or TRBD2 may be the D gene (6 bases each). This CDR3 has 14 residues. V was shortened by 2 bases and J by 6 bases, with 13 bases between the two germline ends. Looked up from germline, CDR1 is SGHKS and CDR2 is YYEKEE (reference sequence). DNA of the CDR3: TGTGCCAGCAGCTTAGAGTGGGGGGCGGATACGCAGTATTTT. Its protein product is CASSLEWGADTQYF.

The chain is built from TRBV7-9 and TRBJ2-7; D remains ambiguous. V was clipped by 5 bases and J by 4 bases, with 15 bases between them. This CDR3 has 14 residues. Germline CDR1 reads SEHNR; CDR2 reads FQNEAQ (reference sequence). The CDR3 bases are TGTGCCAGCAGCCCGGAACTAAATTGGTACGAGCAGTACTTC. Protein product: CASSPELNWYEQYF. Filled out from reference TRBV7-9 and TRBJ2-7, the complete variable domain reads DTGVSQNPRHKITKRGQNVTFRCDPISEHNRLYWYRQTLGQGPEFLTYFQNEAQLEKSRLLSDRFSAERPKGSFSTLEIQRTEQGDSAMYLCASSPELNWYEQYFGPGTRLTVT.

The V gene is TRBV6-6, the J gene TRBJ1-2; D is perhaps TRBD1 (6 bases). The germline CDR1 and CDR2 sequences are MNHNY and SVGAGI (reference sequence). V lost 8 bases to trimming and J lost 0 bases, with 7 bases between them. This CDR3 region has 12 residues. CDR3 loop: CASHRANYGYTF. CDR3 nucleotides: TGTGCCAGCCACAGGGCTAACTATGGCTACACCTTC.

The chain employs TRBV5-1 and TRBJ2-3; no firm D call. The CDR3 runs 15 residues. The V and J ends lost 3 bases and 10 bases respectively, with 21 bases between them. The germline V gene has CDR1 SGHRS and CDR2 YFSETQ. The DNA of the CDR3 is TGCGCCAGCAGCTCGGCCGGCCATAGGGCAGGAGCGCAGTATTTT. It codes for CASSSAGHRAGAQYF.

The genes are TRBV6-5 and TRBJ1-5, with 11 bases matching TRBD1. Germline loops: CDR1 MNHEY, CDR2 SVGAGI. The CDR3 spans 14 residues. The junction had 4 bases not matched to a gene; V was cut back by 6 bases and J by 6 bases. CDR3 protein: CASSGQGATQPQHF. CDR3 DNA sequence: TGTGCCAGCAGCGGACAGGGGGCAACTCAGCCCCAGCATTTT.

The chain carries TRBV10-3 and TRBJ2-7; a possible D gene is TRBD2 (5 bases). This CDR3 comprises 15 residues. Germline loops: CDR1 ENHRY, CDR2 SYGVKD. Trimming removed 4 bases at V and 4 bases at J, with 17 bases between. As DNA, the CDR3 is TGTGCCATCAGTGGATTACCGGGGAGAGAGTACGAGCAGTACTTC. Its protein is CAISGLPGREYEQYF.

The sample holds one count of this clone. The chain joins TRBV4-2 to TRBJ2-1; the D gene could be TRBD1 or TRBD2 (6 bases each). V lost 2 bases, J lost 8 bases, and 16 bases lay in between. Per germline, CDR1 LGHNA and CDR2 YNFKEQ. The length of the CDR3 is 15 residues. The CDR3 DNA reads TGTGCCAGCAGCCAATCTTACGGGGGCGCGGATGAGCAGTTCTTC. Its translation is CASSQSYGGADEQFF.

V usage is TRBV11-2 and J usage is TRBJ2-5, with D perhaps being TRBD1 or TRBD2 (6 bases each). CDR1 SGHAT and CDR2 FQNNGV come from the germline V gene. Trimming took 4 bases from V and 7 from J, leaving 16 bases between them. The CDR3 contains 14 residues. This CDR3 is CASSSAGGLGTQYF. CDR3 nucleotide sequence: TGTGCCAGCAGCTCTGCCGGGGGCTTGGGGACCCAGTACTTC.

This clone has more than one count but fewer than ten. The V and J genes are TRBV4-1 and TRBJ1-6; 10 bases are a match to TRBD1. Losses at the gene ends were 4 bases for V and 10 bases for J; bases not matched to a gene: 7. The CDR3 length is 15 residues. Germline-derived CDR1 and CDR2 are MGHRA and YSYEKL. Here the CDR3 reads CASSRSGTGESPLHF. The DNA of the CDR3 is TGCGCCAGCAGCCGTTCCGGGACAGGGGAATCACCCCTCCACTTT.

The chain recombines TRBV7-8 with TRBJ2-3, with 11 nucleotides matching TRBD2. J gave up 1 base and V 4 bases, and 4 bases lay outside the gene matches. This CDR3 contains 16 residues. The germline gives CDR1 SGHVS, CDR2 FQNEAQ. CDR3 in DNA: TGTGCCAGCAGCTCCACTAGCGGGGGAGGCACAGATACGCAGTATTTT. Translating it yields CASSSTSGGGTDTQYF.

Note on this clone: This sample also contains other DNA sequences that code for the same CDR3. The rearrangement joins TRBV9 to TRBJ2-3; 7 bases map to TRBD2. J was trimmed by 2 bases and V by 0 bases; bases with no gene match: 3. From germline, CDR1 is SGDLS and CDR2 YYNGEE. The CDR3 extends over 15 amino acids. CDR3 in amino acids: CASSVGGGDTDTQYF. The DNA for the CDR3 is TGTGCCAGCAGCGTAGGCGGGGGAGACACAGATACGCAGTATTTT.